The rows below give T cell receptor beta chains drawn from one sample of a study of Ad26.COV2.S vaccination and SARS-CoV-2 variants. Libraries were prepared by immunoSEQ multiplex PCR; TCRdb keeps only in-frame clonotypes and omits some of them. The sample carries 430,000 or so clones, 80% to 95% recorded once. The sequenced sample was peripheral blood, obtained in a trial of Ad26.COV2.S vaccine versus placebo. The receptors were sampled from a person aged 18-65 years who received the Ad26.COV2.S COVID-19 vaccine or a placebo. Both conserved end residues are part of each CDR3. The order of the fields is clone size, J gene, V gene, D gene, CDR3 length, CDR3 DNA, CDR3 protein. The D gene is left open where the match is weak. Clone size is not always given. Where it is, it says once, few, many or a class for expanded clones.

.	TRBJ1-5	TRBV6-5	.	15	TGTGCCAGCAACCCCGGGGGCTCACTGTATCAGCCCCAGCATTTT	CASNPGGSLYQPQHF
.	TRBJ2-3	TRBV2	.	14	TGTGCCAGCAGAGAACAGGGACCCACAGATACGCAGTATTTT	CASREQGPTDTQYF
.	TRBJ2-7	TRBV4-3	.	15	TGCGCCAGCAGCCAAGATAGGACTCACCTCTACGAGCAGTACTTC	CASSQDRTHLYEQYF
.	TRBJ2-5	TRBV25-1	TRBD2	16	TGTGCCAGCAGTGATACCGGACTAGCGGGAGGAGAGACCCAGTACTTC	CASSDTGLAGGETQYF
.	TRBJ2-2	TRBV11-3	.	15	TGTGCCAGCAGCTCCATCCTAGGGGGCACCGGGGAGCTGTTTTTT	CASSSILGGTGELFF
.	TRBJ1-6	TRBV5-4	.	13	TGTGCCAGCAGCCTCCGGACGGATTCACCCCTCCACTTT	CASSLRTDSPLHF
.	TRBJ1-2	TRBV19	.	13	TGTGCCAGTAGTAGAGATAAAAACTATGGCTACACCTTC	CASSRDKNYGYTF
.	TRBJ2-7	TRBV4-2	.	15	TGTGCCAGCAGCCAAGGATGGGACACCACCTACGAGCAGTACTTC	CASSQGWDTTYEQYF
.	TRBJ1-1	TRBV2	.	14	TGTGCCAGCAGTGATGGCCGGGGAGACACTGAAGCTTTCTTT	CASSDGRGDTEAFF
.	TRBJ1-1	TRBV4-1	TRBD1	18	TGCGCCAGCAGACCTATACTCAGTCGACAGGGTAAGATCACTGAAGCTTTCTTT	CASRPILSRQGKITEAFF
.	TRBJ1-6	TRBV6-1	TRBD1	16	TGTGCCAGCAGTGCACCGACAGGGGCTGGGAATTCACCCCTCCACTTT	CASSAPTGAGNSPLHF
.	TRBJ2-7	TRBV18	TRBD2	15	TGTGCCAGCTCACCAGCCAGCGGGACCTCCTACGAGCAGTACTTC	CASSPASGTSYEQYF
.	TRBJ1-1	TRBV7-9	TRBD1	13	TGTGCCACTCAGCAGGGGGTTGTCACTGAAGCTTTCTTT	CATQQGVVTEAFF
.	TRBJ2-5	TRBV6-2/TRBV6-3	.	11	TGTGCCAGCAGCCGCCAAGAGACCCAGTACTTC	CASSRQETQYF
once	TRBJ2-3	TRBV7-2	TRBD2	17	TGTGCCAGCAGCTTAGAACTAGCGGGGTATAGCACAGATACGCAGTATTTT	CASSLELAGYSTDTQYF
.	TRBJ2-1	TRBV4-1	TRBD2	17	TGCGCCAGCAGCCGAGAAGAGGTTCTAGCGGAATACAATGAGCAGTTCTTC	CASSREEVLAEYNEQFF
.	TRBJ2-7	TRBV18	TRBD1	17	TGTGCCAGCTCACCACCCCAGTCCGGGACAGCAAACTACGAGCAGTACTTC	CASSPPQSGTANYEQYF
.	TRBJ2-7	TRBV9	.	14	TGTGCCAGCAGCCTCTTCGAGGGCTCCTACGAGCAGTACTTC	CASSLFEGSYEQYF
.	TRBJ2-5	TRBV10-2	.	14	TGCGCCAGCAGTGAGTCTAACCTTCGGGAGACCCAGTACTTC	CASSESNLRETQYF
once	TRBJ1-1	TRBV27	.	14	TGTGCCAGCAGTTACGCAGGGGTTTACACTGAAGCTTTCTTT	CASSYAGVYTEAFF
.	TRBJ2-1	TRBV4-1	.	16	TGCGCCAGCAGCCAAGAAGACAGGAGCTCCTACAATGAGCAGTTCTTC	CASSQEDRSSYNEQFF
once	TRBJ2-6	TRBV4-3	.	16	TGCGCCAGCAGCCAAGATGGTAGGGGTGGGGCCAACGTCCTGACTTTC	CASSQDGRGGANVLTF
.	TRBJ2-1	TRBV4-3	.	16	TGCGCCAGCAGCCAAGCTGGATCCGGCTCCTACAATGAGCAGTTCTTC	CASSQAGSGSYNEQFF